This T cell receptor (beta chain) is drawn from a study of cytomegalovirus exposure and HLA in healthy donors. Study-level points and caveats: The study dropped some indistinguishable V segments, TRBV6-2 and TRBV6-3 among them. Later work found most CMV-associated TCR beta chains apparently HLA-restricted.

The PCR contained 60 Vbeta and 13 Jbeta primers. The repertoire was sequenced with immunoSEQ multiplex PCR; TCRdb's copy has only in-frame clones and lacks some. The table shows roughly 150,000 clones, with about four fifths occurring only once. The CDR3 totals 15 residues. The ends were cut back, 5 bases at V and 9 bases at J, with 20 bases in the middle. The germline gives CDR1 MNHNS, CDR2 SASEGT. Details on this clone: The antigen is undetermined.

This TCR derives from a man aged 25 to 45 in good health. Sequencing input: PBMCs. The chain is built from TRBV6-1 and TRBJ2-4, with D maybe TRBD1 (7 bases). CDR3 loop: CASSIYRGGGAIQYF. As DNA, the CDR3 is TGTGCCAGCAGTATATACAGGGGAGGAGGGGCCATTCAGTACTTC.